The clone carrying this T cell receptor (beta chain) was observed a handful of times. What it recognizes is unknown. The junction differs from germline at one of its ends, possibly a read error. This sample was taken from a study of CD8 T cells in ankylosing spondylitis. The CDR3 is 13 amino acids. MiXCR, applied by TCRdb to the 5' RACE reads, yields one record per CDR3 protein. The repertoire holds fewer than 350,000 distinct CDR3 sequences, with roughly 12% as singletons. Study results and limitations: Earlier reports found some motif variants in synovial fluid and blood in reactive arthritis. Enrichment of disease-linked clones was reportedly significant in matched ankylosing spondylitis synovial fluid.

Source material: blood, either unsorted or a sorted T cell fraction (not recorded which). The genes are TRBV12-3 or TRBV12-4 and TRBJ1-2, with 7 positions matching TRBD1. The source is a female donor with ankylosing spondylitis or in good health (not recorded which). This CDR3 reads CASRGRGDYGDTF. The CDR3 bases are TGTGCCAGCCGGGGCAGGGGGGACTATGGCGACACCTTC.